What follows describes a single T cell receptor beta chain. Its antigen is unidentified. With V trimmed by 3 bases and J by 7 bases, 9 bases remained unmatched. The CDR3 has 16 residues. Per germline, CDR1 LNHDA and CDR2 SQIVND (reference sequence). The data belong to a study of cytomegalovirus exposure and HLA in healthy donors. Broader study findings: It was reported that the classifier diagnosed cytomegalovirus status with high specificity and sensitivity in both the original and validation cohorts.

The method was immunoSEQ multiplex PCR; TCRdb's version includes in-frame clones alone and lacks a portion of them. The sample holds about 280,000 clones, around 89% seen once. The gene calls are TRBV19 and TRBJ2-7, with 13 bases matching TRBD2. Sequenced: PBMCs. The sequence was obtained from a young woman in good health and CMV-seronegative. CDR3 in amino acids: CASSIKKLAGGKEQYF. CDR3 coding DNA: TGTGCCAGTAGTATTAAGAAACTAGCGGGAGGGAAAGAGCAGTACTTC. The entire variable domain, with the rest obtained from reference TRBV19 and TRBJ2-7, is as follows: DGGITQSPKYLFRKEGQNVTLSCEQNLNHDAMYWYRQDPGQGLRLIYYSQIVNDFQKGDIAEGYSVSREKKESFPLTVTSAQKNPTAFYLCASSIKKLAGGKEQYFGPGTRLTVT.